The 31 T cell receptor beta chains below all came from one sample that was sequenced in a study of spatial heterogeneity in lung cancer. Their antigens remain unidentified. TCRdb re-called the 5' RACE reads through MiXCR, storing one row per CDR3 protein. The table records 21,000 or so distinct CDR3 sequences, nearly 6.5% of them present only once. Time point meaning: sample taken at primary tumor resection. Study findings and constraints: Tumoral mutation counts were tracked by counts of expanded intratumoral alpha and beta TCRs.

This sample comprised lung tumor tissue, obtained at surgery. These receptors all stem from a male donor with early-stage non-small cell lung cancer.

The chain employs TRBV25-1 and TRBJ2-2; TRBD1 agrees at 8 bases. Per germline, CDR1 MGHDK and CDR2 SYGVNS. The CDR3 extends over 15 amino acids. The CDR3 coding sequence is TGTGTCACCAAACCCGACAGGGGACTCACCGGGGAGCTGTTTTTT. Its protein is CVTKPDRGLTGELFF. Full variable domain (rest looked up from reference TRBV25-1 and TRBJ2-2): EADIYQTPRYLVIGTGKKITLECSQTMGHDKMYWYQQDPGMELHLIHYSYGVNSTEKGDLSSESTVSRIRTEHFPLTLESARPSHTSQYLCVTKPDRGLTGELFFGEGSRLTVL.

The rearrangement joins TRBV6-5 to TRBJ2-5; 8 nucleotides match TRBD1. Germline CDR1 reads MNHEY; CDR2 reads SVGAGI. CDR3 length: 16 residues. J lost 2 bases, V lost 5 bases, and 10 bases had no gene match. CDR3 sequence: CASSTPTGQGQETQYF. CDR3 nucleotides: TGTGCCAGCAGTACCCCCACCGGACAGGGACAAGAGACCCAGTACTTC.

This clonotype was detected only a few times. The genes are TRBV12-3 or TRBV12-4 and TRBJ2-5, with 10 positions matching TRBD2. This CDR3 spans 14 amino acids. Trimming removed 3 bases from V and 4 bases from J; junction bases left unmatched: 2. The DNA of the CDR3 is TGTGCCAGCAGTTTGGTAGCGGGAGGAGAGACCCAGTACTTC. It encodes CASSLVAGGETQYF.

This clonotype has at least ten counts. V usage is TRBV24-1 and J usage is TRBJ2-3, with D perhaps TRBD2 (6 bases). CDR3 length: 16 residues. V lost 5 bases, J lost 1 base, and 15 bases lay in between. CDR1 is KGHDR and CDR2 is SFDVKD in the germline V gene. Here the CDR3 DNA reads TGTGCCACCAGTGTTGTTGGGGGGTTTGGCACAGATACGCAGTATTTT. This encodes CATSVVGGFGTDTQYF.

This clonotype was counted many times. The V call is TRBV5-1, the J call TRBJ1-2; 11 nucleotides match TRBD1. Per the germline V gene, CDR1 is SGHRS and CDR2 is YFSETQ. There are 15 residues in the CDR3. V lost 4 bases to trimming and J lost 2 bases; unmatched junction nucleotides: 4. The CDR3 DNA reads TGCGCCAGCAGCCCGCGGGACAGGGGGAACTATGGCTACACCTTC. Translated, it gives CASSPRDRGNYGYTF.

In this sample, this clonotype turned up many times. This chain joins TRBV20-1 and TRBJ2-3; perhaps TRBD1 as D (5 bases). Germline lookup yields CDR1 DFQATT and CDR2 SNEGSKA (reference sequence). The CDR3 covers 14 residues. Trimming took off 0 bases at V and 3 bases at J, with 10 bases between the two ends. The CDR3 reads CSARDFKGTDTQYF. In DNA, the CDR3 is TGCAGTGCTAGAGATTTCAAGGGGACAGATACGCAGTATTTT.

This clonotype occurred many times. The chain uses TRBV7-3 and TRBJ2-2; D may be TRBD1 (5 bases). V was pared by 8 bases and J by 6 bases, with 13 bases between. The germline CDR1 and CDR2 sequences are SGHTA and FQGTGA. The CDR3 totals 13 residues. The CDR3 DNA reads TGTGCCAGCTCAACGGCAGGGTCCGGGGAGCTGTTTTTT. It translates to CASSTAGSGELFF.

This clonotype was seen ten or more times. The chain combines TRBV6-5 with TRBJ2-7; TRBD2 is a possible D gene (7 bases). The length of the CDR3 is 14 residues. Germline V gene lookup returns CDR1 MNHEY and CDR2 SVGAGI. The ends were cut back, 2 bases at V and 1 base at J, with 9 bases in the middle. This CDR3 is CASSYKGGSYEQYF. The CDR3 DNA follows: TGTGCCAGCAGTTACAAGGGGGGGTCCTACGAGCAGTACTTC.

There are many counts of this clonotype. The V gene is TRBV7-2, the J gene TRBJ1-1, with 7 bases aligning to TRBD1. Trimming at V came to 5 bases and at J to 0 bases, leaving 6 bases not matched to a gene. The CDR3 sequence is 15 residues long. Germline V lookup: CDR1 SGHTA, CDR2 FQGNSA. DNA of the CDR3: TGTGCCAGCAGCCCTCAGACAGGGATGAACACTGAAGCTTTCTTT. This encodes CASSPQTGMNTEAFF.

This clonotype was seen repeatedly, ten times or more. The chain carries TRBV18 and TRBJ2-2, with D tentatively TRBD2 (5 bases). The CDR3 is 12 amino acids. Trimming took 6 bases from V and 8 from J, leaving 10 bases between them. CDR1 is KGHSH, CDR2 LQKENI, per germline. CDR3: CASSRDTGELFF. In DNA, the CDR3 is TGTGCCAGCTCCCGGGATACAGGGGAGCTGTTTTTT.

This clonotype was detected only a few times. The V call is TRBV7-2, the J call TRBJ2-5, with a weak D call TRBD2 (6 bases). Germline-derived CDR1 and CDR2 are SGHTA and FQGNSA. The V gene lost 2 bases and the J gene lost 4 bases, with 8 bases spanning the gap. The CDR3 has 13 residues. In DNA, the CDR3 is TGTGCCAGCAGCTTAATGGGGGGAGAGACCCAGTACTTC. Protein sequence: CASSLMGGETQYF.

This clonotype has a count of ten or more. This chain connects TRBV12-3 or TRBV12-4 to TRBJ2-3; D not certain. Trimming shortened V by 2 bases and J by 0 bases, and 9 bases separated the two germline ends. The CDR3 is 15 residues long. DNA for the CDR3: TGTGCCAGCAGTTTACACCTCCAGAGCACAGATACGCAGTATTTT. Translating gives CASSLHLQSTDTQYF.

Many counts were recorded for this clonotype. V and J are TRBV5-1 and TRBJ2-5, with 9 nucleotides matching TRBD1. V lost 6 bases, J lost 1 base, and 10 bases stayed unmatched. The CDR3 length is 16 residues. Germline values: CDR1 SGHRS, CDR2 YFSETQ. The CDR3 spells CASTMAGTGPQETQYF. The CDR3 DNA reads TGCGCCAGCACAATGGCCGGGACAGGGCCCCAAGAGACCCAGTACTTC. Combining the CDR3 with reference TRBV5-1 and TRBJ2-5 gives the whole variable domain KAGVTQTPRYLIKTRGQQVTLSCSPISGHRSVSWYQQTPGQGLQFLFEYFSETQRNKGNFPGRFSGRQFSNSRSEMNVSTLELGDSALYLCASTMAGTGPQETQYFGPGTRLLVL.

This clonotype was recorded at least ten times. This chain uses TRBV6-2 or TRBV6-3 with TRBJ1-5; 9 positions match TRBD1. The trim removed 0 bases at V and 0 bases at J, leaving 9 bases unmatched. The CDR3 contains 19 residues. Germline CDR1 is MNHEY and CDR2 is SVGEGT. Here the CDR3 reads CASSYSKGQGLYSNQPQHF. As DNA, the CDR3 is TGTGCCAGCAGTTACTCGAAGGGACAGGGCTTGTATAGCAATCAGCCCCAGCATTTT.

This clonotype occurred a few times. This chain links TRBV13 with TRBJ2-1; a weak D match, TRBD1 (5 bases). CDR1 and CDR2 from the germline V gene are PRHDT and FYEKMQ (reference sequence). Trimming left V 0 bases short and J 7 bases short, with 13 bases between. The length of the CDR3 is 15 residues. CDR3 amino acids: CASSLGTGFRNEQFF. The DNA of the CDR3 is TGTGCCAGCAGCTTAGGAACAGGATTCCGGAATGAGCAGTTCTTC.

A remark on this clonotype: This could be a read error, since a much larger clone is one nucleotide away. J is TRBJ1-3 and V is TRBV10-3, with D perhaps TRBD1 (5 bases). CDR1 ENHRY and CDR2 SYGVKD come from the germline V gene. The V and J ends lost 7 bases and 5 bases respectively, with 12 bases between them. The CDR3 spans 13 residues. The CDR3 nucleotides are TGTGCCATCACCTCAGGGTCTAGAAACACCATATATTTT. Encoded protein: CAITSGSRNTIYF.

This clonotype was observed many times. The rearrangement uses TRBV6-2 or TRBV6-3 and TRBJ1-5, with TRBD1 as a possible D gene (6 bases). With 0 bases removed from V and 4 bases from J, the gap between germline ends came to 10 bases. The V gene's germline CDR1 is MNHEY and CDR2 SVGEGT. The CDR3 covers 15 residues. The DNA for the CDR3 is TGTGCCAGCAGTTACTCGACCCAGGGGAATCAGCCCCAGCATTTT. Amino acids: CASSYSTQGNQPQHF.

This clonotype has only a few counts. The gene calls are TRBV27 and TRBJ1-4; TRBD1 aligns across 8 bases. V shed 3 bases and J 6 bases; nucleotides not matched to a gene: 6. The CDR3 runs to 15 residues. CDR1 MNHEY and CDR2 SMNVEV come from the germline V gene (reference sequence). The CDR3 sequence is CASSFAGGADEKLFF. Here the CDR3 DNA reads TGTGCCAGCAGTTTCGCAGGGGGCGCGGATGAAAAACTGTTTTTT.

This clonotype occurred many times. V and J are TRBV20-1 and TRBJ1-1; a weak D match, TRBD1 (5 bases). The ends were cut back, 0 bases at V and 4 bases at J, with 15 bases in the middle. Germline CDR1 and CDR2: DFQATT and SNEGSKA (reference sequence). The CDR3 contains 15 residues. In nucleotides, the CDR3 is TGCAGTGCTAGAGAGACGGGAGGGGCGAGCACTGAAGCTTTCTTT. This gives the protein CSARETGGASTEAFF.

This clonotype was seen ten or more times. The V call is TRBV11-2, the J call TRBJ2-7, with no clear D. The length of the CDR3 is 14 residues. Germline CDR1 and CDR2: SGHAT and FQNNGV. V was clipped by 4 bases and J by 2 bases, with 12 bases between them. In nucleotides, the CDR3 is TGTGCCAGCAGCTCACCGACAACGACCTACGAGCAGTACTTC. As protein: CASSSPTTTYEQYF.

This clonotype was counted many times. The chain is built from TRBV29-1 and TRBJ1-5; D gene unclear. Trimming cost V 5 bases and J 0 bases, with 5 bases left between them. The CDR3 covers 12 residues. Germline CDR1 reads SQVTM; CDR2 reads ANQGSEA. The CDR3 bases are TGCAGCGTTAGGGCTAGCAATCAGCCCCAGCATTTT. This codes for CSVRASNQPQHF.

This clonotype was counted a few times. The gene calls are TRBV7-9 and TRBJ2-1; TRBD2 aligns across 10 bases. This CDR3 is 15 amino acids long. Germline CDR1 reads SEHNR; CDR2 reads FQNEAQ (reference sequence). With 1 base clipped from V and 7 bases from J, the junction kept 4 bases outside the gene matches. The CDR3 reads CASSLEQREGNEQFF. In nucleotides, the CDR3 is TGTGCCAGCAGCTTAGAGCAGCGGGAGGGGAATGAGCAGTTCTTC.

V usage is TRBV7-9 and J usage is TRBJ2-1; 14 nucleotides agree with TRBD2. J was trimmed by 6 bases and V by 5 bases; bases with no gene match: 9. CDR3 size: 17 residues. Germline V gene lookup returns CDR1 SEHNR and CDR2 FQNEAQ (reference sequence). The DNA for the CDR3 is TGTGCCAGCAGCCTCGGGACTAGCGGGAGCATAATCAATGAGCAGTTCTTC. This codes for CASSLGTSGSIINEQFF.

This clonotype was seen more than once but under ten times. V gene TRBV6-6 combines with J gene TRBJ2-3; the D is unclear. The CDR3 runs 14 residues. CDR1 MNHNY and CDR2 SVGAGI come from the germline V gene (reference sequence). With 0 bases removed from V and 2 bases from J, the gap between germline ends came to 6 bases. CDR3 sequence reads: CASSYSIATDTQYF. CDR3 sequence (DNA): TGTGCCAGCAGTTACTCGATAGCCACAGATACGCAGTATTTT.

This clonotype has just a few counts. This chain uses TRBV10-3 with TRBJ1-2; D gene unclear. CDR1 and CDR2 (germline): ENHRY, SYGVKD. This CDR3 has 12 amino acids. Deletions cut 4 bases from V and 6 bases from J, with 9 bases between. CDR3 nucleotide sequence: TGTGCCATCAGTGCCGGGGTAGATGGCTACACCTTC. Translated: CAISAGVDGYTF.

This clonotype is labeled medium-sized (0.01 to 0.1%). This chain joins TRBV18 and TRBJ2-3, with D unclear. Per the germline V gene, CDR1 is KGHSH and CDR2 is LQKENI. V lost 8 bases and J lost 3, with 9 bases in between. The CDR3 is 12 residues long. Here the CDR3 DNA reads TGTGCCAGCAGCCCGAGTACAGATACGCAGTATTTT. Translated, it gives CASSPSTDTQYF.

Turning to this clonotype: The junction and the germline gene differ at one end; a read error may be behind it. The chain employs TRBV10-3 and TRBJ2-6, with TRBD1 as a possible D gene (5 bases). The CDR3 is 14 residues long. Germline V lookup: CDR1 ENHRY, CDR2 SYGVKD. The CDR3 sequence is CAISIASGANVPTF. The CDR3 DNA reads as TGTGCCATCAGCATAGCCTCTGGGGCCAACGTCCCGACTTTC.

This clonotype was observed many times. The rearrangement links TRBV10-3 to TRBJ2-7; D perhaps matches TRBD1 (5 bases). Per the germline V gene, CDR1 is ENHRY and CDR2 is SYGVKD. V lost 5 bases and J 1 base, leaving 12 bases between the germline ends. This CDR3 region has 14 residues. DNA of the CDR3: TGTGCCATCAGTCAGGGTTACGCGTCCTACGAGCAGTACTTC. The encoded protein is CAISQGYASYEQYF.

In its sample, this clonotype was seen many times. The rearrangement uses TRBV7-2 and TRBJ1-3; D uncertain. The CDR3 loop spans 13 amino acids. The germline V gene has CDR1 SGHTA and CDR2 FQGNSA. Trimming left V 4 bases short and J 2 bases short, with 6 bases between. CDR3 amino acids: CASSWNTGNTIYF. The CDR3 DNA sequence: TGTGCCAGCAGCTGGAACACTGGAAACACCATATATTTT.

This clonotype was counted at least ten times. This chain uses TRBV7-6 with TRBJ2-2; D not certain. Trimming stripped 5 bases from V and 6 bases from J, with 19 bases between. The CDR3 spans 16 residues. Germline loops: CDR1 SGHVS, CDR2 FNYEAQ. Here the CDR3 DNA reads TGTGCCAGCAGCGGGCCAGGACCCGGTATCGCCGGGGAGCTGTTTTTT. Translation gives CASSGPGPGIAGELFF.

CDR3 region: CASSLGPGQQYEQYF. The CDR3 nucleotides are TGTGCCAGCAGCTTAGGTCCGGGACAGCAGTACGAGCAGTACTTC. The rearrangement joins TRBV11-2 to TRBJ2-7; 7 nucleotides line up with TRBD1. The ends lost 1 base at V and 4 bases at J; junction bases unmatched: 7. CDR3 length: 15 residues. The V gene's germline CDR1 is SGHAT and CDR2 FQNNGV.